This passage covers 6 T cell receptor beta chains from one sample sequenced in a study of identical twins. Each CDR3 protein gets one entry after TCRdb re-called the 5' RACE reads with MiXCR. The sample carries 690,000 or so distinct CDR3 sequences, less than 10% recorded once. These records were also assigned to another study, of yellow fever vaccine responses in identical twins.

Source material: PBMCs. The receptor source for this set is a woman aged 18-35 years in good health.

This clonotype has a count of ten or more. The chain couples TRBV10-3 to TRBJ1-2, with TRBD1 matching 10 bases. This CDR3 contains 12 residues. Germline V gene data show CDR1 as ENHRY and CDR2 as SYGVKD. J lost 5 bases, V lost 10 bases, and 4 bases had no gene match. The CDR3 loop reads CATLGQGYGYTF. The CDR3 DNA sequence: TGTGCCACTTTGGGACAGGGGTATGGCTACACCTTC.

This clonotype was detected a few times. V usage is TRBV21-1 and J usage is TRBJ2-7; TRBD1 reflects the table's D call only, with no check against the DNA. TRBV21-1 is shown as a pseudogene. The CDR3 contains 18 residues. Written as DNA, the CDR3 is TGTGCCAGCAGCGACTTCGTGGACAGGGGTTCGTCTCCCTACGAGCAGTACTTC. Its protein product is CASSDFVDRGSSPYEQYF.

The chain uses TRBV12-3 or TRBV12-4 and TRBJ2-5; 9 bases match TRBD2. V lost 4 bases to trimming and J lost 5 bases; unmatched junction nucleotides: 5. The CDR3 length is 14 residues. Here the CDR3 DNA reads TGTGCCAGCAGTTCGGGACTAGCTCGGGAGACCCAGTACTTC. Its protein is CASSSGLARETQYF.

This clonotype was detected only a few times. The genes are TRBV4-3 and TRBJ2-2; maybe TRBD1 (6 bases). There are 15 residues in the CDR3. Germline lookup yields CDR1 LGHNA and CDR2 YSLEER. V was shortened by 2 bases and J by 6 bases, with 13 bases between the two germline ends. CDR3 loop: CASSQYRVGAGELFF. CDR3 in DNA: TGCGCCAGCAGCCAATACAGGGTTGGGGCCGGGGAGCTGTTTTTT.

The chain is built from TRBV7-9 and TRBJ1-2; no firm D call. The CDR3 has 15 residues. Germline CDR1 SEHNR, CDR2 FQNEAQ (reference sequence). Trimming cost V 6 bases and J 1 base, with 15 bases left between them. CDR3 bases: TGTGCCAGCAGGACCGACCTAAGCCATAACTATGGCTACACCTTC. Protein sequence: CASRTDLSHNYGYTF.

The table lists this clonotype with a few counts. This rearrangement joins TRBV5-5 to TRBJ2-5; D is unclear. Germline values: CDR1 SGHKS, CDR2 YYEKEE (reference sequence). Trimming shortened V by 3 bases and J by 4 bases, and 13 bases separated the two germline ends. This CDR3 contains 14 residues. The CDR3 DNA follows: TGTGCCAGCAGCTCCCCAGCCAACTTAGAGACCCAGTACTTC. Translating gives CASSSPANLETQYF.